These 19 T cell receptor beta chains were all obtained from the same sample, sequenced in a study of blood T cell repertoires in COVID-19. TCRdb's copy holds only in-frame clones and misses some; the assay was immunoSEQ multiplex PCR. The sample contains about 300,000 clones, roughly 88% of which appear only once. The sample consisted of PBMCs or T cells enriched from blood (not recorded which). These receptor sequences come from a man aged 30-40 years who had recovered from COVID-19.

The chain employs TRBV29-1 and TRBJ2-7, with TRBD2 as a possible D gene (5 bases). The germline V gene has CDR1 SQVTM and CDR2 ANQGSEA. V lost 6 bases and J lost 2, with 11 bases in between. This CDR3 has 12 residues. For the CDR3, the DNA is TGCAGCGTGACGACGGGGACCTACGAGCAGTACTTC. The encoded protein is CSVTTGTYEQYF.

This clone was seen once. J is TRBJ1-3 and V is TRBV5-4; D is possibly TRBD1 (5 bases). The CDR3 sequence is 14 residues long. CDR1 is SGHNT, CDR2 YYREEE, per germline (reference sequence). Trimming took 9 bases from V and 0 from J, leaving 13 bases between them. In DNA, the CDR3 is TGTGCCATCTCTCCGGGGGGCTCTGGAAACACCATATATTTT. Amino acid sequence: CAISPGGSGNTIYF.

This clone was counted a single time. The chain carries TRBV3-1 (or the pseudogene TRBV3-2) and TRBJ1-1, with D possibly matching TRBD1 (6 bases). The CDR3 is made up of 13 amino acids. Trimming cost V 4 bases and J 10 bases, with 16 bases left between them. Germline CDR1 and CDR2: LGHDT and YNNKEL (reference sequence). The CDR3: CASSPTQGTGAFF. The CDR3 DNA reads as TGTGCCAGCAGCCCCACCCAGGGGACCGGAGCTTTCTTT.

This sequence joins TRBV5-5 and TRBJ2-5; 9 nucleotides line up with TRBD2. Germline V gene lookup returns CDR1 SGHKS and CDR2 YYEKEE (reference sequence). The CDR3 runs to 15 residues. V trimming: 2 bases; J trimming: 5 bases; junction bases outside the gene matches: 7. CDR3 loop: CASSFERGVRETQYF. In DNA form, the CDR3 reads TGTGCCAGCAGCTTTGAGCGGGGGGTTAGGGAGACCCAGTACTTC.

The chain has TRBV4-2 and TRBJ1-3; 9 bases align to TRBD1. CDR3 length: 15 residues. The trim removed 2 bases at V and 8 bases at J, leaving 7 bases unmatched. Germline assignment: CDR1 LGHNA and CDR2 YNFKEQ. The CDR3 DNA reads as TGTGCCAGCAGCCAATGGACAGGGGTTGTGGACACCATATATTTT. Its translation is CASSQWTGVVDTIYF.

The chain is built from TRBV2 and TRBJ1-2; D gene ambiguous. The CDR3 consists of 14 residues. Per the germline V gene, CDR1 is SNHLY and CDR2 is FYNNEI. V lost 4 bases and J lost 2, with 11 bases in between. CDR3 DNA sequence: TGTGCCAGCAGTGTAATGTTTATCAACTATGGCTACACCTTC. Protein: CASSVMFINYGYTF. Full variable domain (outside the CDR3, taken from reference TRBV2 and TRBJ1-2): EPEVTQTPSHQVTQMGQEVILRCVPISNHLYFYWYRQILGQKVEFLVSFYNNEISEKSEIFDDQFSVERPDGSNFTLKIRSTKLEDSAMYFCASSVMFINYGYTFGSGTRLTVV.

The genes are TRBV3-1 (or the pseudogene TRBV3-2) and TRBJ2-2; 12 bases line up with TRBD2. Germline V CDR1 and CDR2: LGHDT, YNNKEL (reference sequence). The CDR3 runs 16 residues. After removal of 4 bases from V and 7 bases from J, the junction contained 7 bases not matched to a gene. The CDR3 DNA sequence: TGTGCCAGCAGCCCCCGACTAGCGGGGGTTGTCGGGGAGCTGTTTTTT. Protein sequence: CASSPRLAGVVGELFF.

V usage is TRBV5-1 and J usage is TRBJ1-2; 10 bases map to TRBD1. This CDR3 has 15 amino acids. Germline lookup yields CDR1 SGHRS and CDR2 YFSETQ. V was pared by 0 bases and J by 8 bases, with 7 bases of the junction left unmatched. The CDR3 DNA follows: TGCGCCAGCAGCTTGGCCGGGACAGGGGTACGGGGCTACACCTTC. It translates to CASSLAGTGVRGYTF. Looking up the rest from reference TRBV5-1 and TRBJ1-2 gives the full variable domain: KAGVTQTPRYLIKTRGQQVTLSCSPISGHRSVSWYQQTPGQGLQFLFEYFSETQRNKGNFPGRFSGRQFSNSRSEMNVSTLELGDSALYLCASSLAGTGVRGYTFGSGTRLTVV.

CDR3 DNA sequence: TGTGCCAGCAGCTTTAGTAGCGGGGCCTTCTCCTACGAGCAGTACTTC. Protein: CASSFSSGAFSYEQYF. The rearrangement uses TRBV5-5 and TRBJ2-7; 8 nucleotides align to TRBD2. The V gene end was trimmed by 2 bases and the J gene end by 0 bases; junction bases not matched to a gene: 7. CDR3 length: 16 amino acids. CDR1 and CDR2 from the germline V gene are SGHKS and YYEKEE (reference sequence).

The chain couples TRBV6-5 to TRBJ2-4; D uncertain. Germline CDR1 MNHEY, CDR2 SVGAGI. V gave up 6 bases and J gave up 6 bases, with 12 bases separating them. The CDR3 consists of 13 residues. CDR3 amino acids: CASRLPSGNIQYF. CDR3 nucleotide sequence: TGTGCCAGCAGGTTACCATCCGGAAACATTCAGTACTTC.

This rearrangement joins TRBV18 to TRBJ2-7; D is unclear. In germline, CDR1 is KGHSH, CDR2 LQKENI. The CDR3 runs 12 residues. The V end was cut by 5 bases, the J end by 4 bases, with 9 bases between. CDR3 DNA sequence: TGTGCCAGCTCAAACGACATTTACGAGCAGTACTTC. Its protein is CASSNDIYEQYF.

The V call is TRBV6-5, the J call TRBJ1-2, with D hard to call. This CDR3 has 14 residues. Trimming took 2 bases from V and 4 from J, leaving 11 bases between them. Germline CDR1 and CDR2: MNHEY and SVGAGI. The CDR3, as DNA: TGTGCCAGCAGTTACGCAGGATTAATCTATGGCTACACCTTC. Its protein product is CASSYAGLIYGYTF.

The V gene is TRBV6-5, the J gene TRBJ2-3; the D gene is possibly TRBD1 (6 bases). The CDR3 has 16 residues. The germline V and J ends were trimmed by 2 bases and 0 bases, with 12 bases remaining between them. Germline CDR1 reads MNHEY; CDR2 reads SVGAGI. In DNA, the CDR3 is TGTGCCAGCAGTTACCGGTCCAGGGGCAGCACAGATACGCAGTATTTT. It specifies CASSYRSRGSTDTQYF.

J is TRBJ2-5 and V is TRBV2; 9 bases agree with TRBD2. This CDR3 has 16 amino acids. V was pared by 6 bases and J by 4 bases, with 12 bases of the junction left unmatched. Germline V gives CDR1 SNHLY, CDR2 FYNNEI. CDR3 bases: TGTGCCAGCAGCCCCAGGGCGCGGGGGGGCCGAGAGACCCAGTACTTC. Translation gives CASSPRARGGRETQYF. The full variable domain, in which reference TRBV2 and TRBJ2-5 provide the parts outside the CDR3, is EPEVTQTPSHQVTQMGQEVILRCVPISNHLYFYWYRQILGQKVEFLVSFYNNEISEKSEIFDDQFSVERPDGSNFTLKIRSTKLEDSAMYFCASSPRARGGRETQYFGPGTRLLVL.

The chain links TRBV6-5 to TRBJ1-1; 8 bases map to TRBD1. This CDR3 comprises 13 residues. Per germline, CDR1 MNHEY and CDR2 SVGAGI. V lost 11 bases to trimming and J lost 2 bases; unmatched junction nucleotides: 7. The CDR3 spells CAGKGQGNTEAFF. The CDR3 DNA sequence: TGTGCCGGAAAAGGACAGGGAAACACTGAAGCTTTCTTT.

J is TRBJ1-1 and V is TRBV6-2 or TRBV6-3, with D possibly being TRBD1 (6 bases). Germline V gene lookup returns CDR1 MNHEY and CDR2 SVGEGT. The V and J ends lost 2 bases and 0 bases respectively, with 13 bases between them. The CDR3 contains 16 residues. The CDR3 nucleotides are TGTGCCAGCAGTTACCCGAGGACAGAAATGAACACTGAAGCTTTCTTT. Translating gives CASSYPRTEMNTEAFF.

This chain joins TRBV15 and TRBJ1-1; 7 nucleotides match TRBD1. CDR1 and CDR2 (germline): LNHNV, YYDKDF (reference sequence). Trimming cost V 5 bases and J 6 bases; bases outside gene matches: 6. The CDR3 length is 13 residues. The CDR3 DNA reads TGTGCCACCAGCGGGCAGGGGGTTTCTGAAGCTTTCTTT. This codes for CATSGQGVSEAFF.

The genes are TRBV6-5 and TRBJ2-5, with TRBD1 identical over 11 bases. Germline V lookup: CDR1 MNHEY, CDR2 SVGAGI. Trimming removed 7 bases from V and 5 bases from J; junction bases left unmatched: 6. The CDR3 sequence is 14 residues long. CDR3 sequence reads: CASTGTGGRETQYF. The CDR3 DNA reads as TGTGCCAGCACCGGGACAGGGGGTCGGGAGACCCAGTACTTC.

The chain is built from TRBV7-9 and TRBJ2-4; 9 nucleotides match TRBD2. Germline V gene lookup returns CDR1 SEHNR and CDR2 FQNEAQ (reference sequence). The CDR3 sequence is 17 residues long. V was pared by 5 bases and J by 9 bases, with 17 bases of the junction left unmatched. CDR3 amino acids: CASSPQALAGGFSIQYF. The CDR3 region has the DNA TGTGCCAGCAGCCCCCAAGCGTTGGCGGGGGGGTTCAGCATTCAGTACTTC.